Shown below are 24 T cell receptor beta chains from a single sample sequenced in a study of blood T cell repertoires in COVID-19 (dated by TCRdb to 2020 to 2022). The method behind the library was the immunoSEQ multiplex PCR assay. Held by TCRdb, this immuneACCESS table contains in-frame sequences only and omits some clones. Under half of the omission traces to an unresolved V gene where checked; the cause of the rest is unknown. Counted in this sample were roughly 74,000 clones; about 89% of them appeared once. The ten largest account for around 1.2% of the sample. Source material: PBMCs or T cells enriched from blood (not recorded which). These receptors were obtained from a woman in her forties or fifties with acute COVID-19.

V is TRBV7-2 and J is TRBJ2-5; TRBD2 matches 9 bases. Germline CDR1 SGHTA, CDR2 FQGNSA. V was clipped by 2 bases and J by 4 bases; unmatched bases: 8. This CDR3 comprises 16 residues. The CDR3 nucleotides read TGTGCCAGCAGCTTAAACCCAGCGGGAGGAGGAGAGACCCAGTACTTC. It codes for CASSLNPAGGGETQYF.

The DNA of the CDR3 is TGTGCCAGCAGCTTAGATGGTCGGGAGGACACCGGGGAGCTGTTTTTT. It encodes CASSLDGREDTGELFF. This chain links TRBV11-3 with TRBJ2-2, with 7 bases lining up with TRBD2. Germline CDR1 and CDR2: SGHNT and YENEEA. The CDR3 is made up of 16 amino acids. Trimming took 0 bases from V and 3 from J; bases not matched to a gene: 4.

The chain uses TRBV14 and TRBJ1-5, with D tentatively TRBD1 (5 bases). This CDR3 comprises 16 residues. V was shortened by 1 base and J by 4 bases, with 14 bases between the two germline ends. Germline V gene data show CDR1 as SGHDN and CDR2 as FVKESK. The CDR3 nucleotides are TGTGCCAGCAGCCAAGTTGGGCGGGGGAGAAATCAGCCCCAGCATTTT. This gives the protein CASSQVGRGRNQPQHF. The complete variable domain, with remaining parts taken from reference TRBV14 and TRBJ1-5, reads EAGVTQFPSHSVIEKGQTVTLRCDPISGHDNLYWYRRVMGKEIKFLLHFVKESKQDESGMPNNRFLAERTGGTYSTLKVQPAELEDSGVYFCASSQVGRGRNQPQHFGDGTRLSIL.

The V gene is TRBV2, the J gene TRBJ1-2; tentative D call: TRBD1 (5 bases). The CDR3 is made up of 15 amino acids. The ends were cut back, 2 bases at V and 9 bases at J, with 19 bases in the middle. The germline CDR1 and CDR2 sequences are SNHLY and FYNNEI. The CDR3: CASSEPEEGTLRYTF. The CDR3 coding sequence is TGTGCCAGCAGTGAACCCGAGGAGGGGACTCTTCGCTACACCTTC.

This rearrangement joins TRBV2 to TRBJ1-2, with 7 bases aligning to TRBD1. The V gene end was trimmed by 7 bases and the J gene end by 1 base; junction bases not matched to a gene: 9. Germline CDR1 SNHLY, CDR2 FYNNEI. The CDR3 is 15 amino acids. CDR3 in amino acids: CASTPPQGDNYGYTF. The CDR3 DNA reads TGTGCCAGCACCCCGCCCCAGGGGGATAACTATGGCTACACCTTC.

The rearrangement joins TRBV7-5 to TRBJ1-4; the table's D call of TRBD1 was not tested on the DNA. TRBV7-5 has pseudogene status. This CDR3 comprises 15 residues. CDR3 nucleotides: TGTGTCAGAAGCCAGAGGAGGGGACAGGTTGAAAAACTGTTTTTT. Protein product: CVRSQRRGQVEKLFF.

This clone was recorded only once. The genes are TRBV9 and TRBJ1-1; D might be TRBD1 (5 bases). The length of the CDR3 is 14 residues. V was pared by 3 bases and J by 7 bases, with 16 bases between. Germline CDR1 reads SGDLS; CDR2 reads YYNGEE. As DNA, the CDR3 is TGTGCCAGCAGCGACCACTCGGCGGGGGGTGAAGCTTTCTTT. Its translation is CASSDHSAGGEAFF.

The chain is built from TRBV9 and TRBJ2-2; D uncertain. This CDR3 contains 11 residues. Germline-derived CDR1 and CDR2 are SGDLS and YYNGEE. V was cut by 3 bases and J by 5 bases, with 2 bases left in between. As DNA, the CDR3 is TGTGCCAGCAGCGCAACCGGGGAGCTGTTTTTT. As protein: CASSATGELFF.

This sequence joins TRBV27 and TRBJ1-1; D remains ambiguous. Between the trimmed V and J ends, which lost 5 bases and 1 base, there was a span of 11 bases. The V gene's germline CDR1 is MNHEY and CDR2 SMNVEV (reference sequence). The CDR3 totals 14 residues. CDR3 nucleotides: TGTGCCAGCAGTAAAATCCGGGAGAACACTGAAGCTTTCTTT. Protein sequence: CASSKIRENTEAFF.

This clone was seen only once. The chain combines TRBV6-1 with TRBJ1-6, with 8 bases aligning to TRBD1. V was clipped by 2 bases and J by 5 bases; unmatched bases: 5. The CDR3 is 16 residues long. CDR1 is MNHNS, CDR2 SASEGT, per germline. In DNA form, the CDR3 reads TGTGCCAGCAGTGAAATGGGGACAGGAAATAATTCACCCCTCCACTTT. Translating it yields CASSEMGTGNNSPLHF.

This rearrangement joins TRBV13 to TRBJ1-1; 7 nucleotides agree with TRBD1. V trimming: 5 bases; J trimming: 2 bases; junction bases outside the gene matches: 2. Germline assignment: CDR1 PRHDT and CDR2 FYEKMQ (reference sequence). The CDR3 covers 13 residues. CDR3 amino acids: CASSGTVNTEAFF. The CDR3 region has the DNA TGTGCCAGCAGCGGGACAGTTAACACTGAAGCTTTCTTT.

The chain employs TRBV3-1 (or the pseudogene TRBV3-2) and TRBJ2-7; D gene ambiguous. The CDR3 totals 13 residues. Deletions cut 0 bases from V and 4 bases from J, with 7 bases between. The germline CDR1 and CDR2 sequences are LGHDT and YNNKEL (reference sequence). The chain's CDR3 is CASSQDHRYEQYF. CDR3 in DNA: TGTGCCAGCAGCCAAGATCACAGATACGAGCAGTACTTC.

This CDR3 reads CASTRTAYNEQFF. The CDR3, as DNA: TGTGCCAGCACTCGGACAGCCTACAATGAGCAGTTCTTC. The rearrangement links TRBV27 to TRBJ2-1, with a weak D call TRBD1 (6 bases). V lost 7 bases and J lost 2, with 9 bases in between. This CDR3 has 13 amino acids. The germline gives CDR1 MNHEY, CDR2 SMNVEV (reference sequence).

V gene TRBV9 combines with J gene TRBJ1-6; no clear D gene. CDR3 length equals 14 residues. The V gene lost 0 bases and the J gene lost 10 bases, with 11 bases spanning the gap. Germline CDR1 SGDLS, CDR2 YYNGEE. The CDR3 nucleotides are TGTGCCAGCAGCGTAGATCCCGGGGTGTCACCCCTCCACTTT. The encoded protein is CASSVDPGVSPLHF.

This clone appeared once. The CDR3 bases are TGTGCCAGCAGTCCCTCGACTCAATCCTACAATGAGCAGTTCTTC. It translates to CASSPSTQSYNEQFF. This chain links TRBV6-5 with TRBJ2-1; no clear D. The CDR3 runs to 15 residues. The germline gives CDR1 MNHEY, CDR2 SVGAGI. With 5 bases removed from V and 1 base from J, the gap between germline ends came to 12 bases.

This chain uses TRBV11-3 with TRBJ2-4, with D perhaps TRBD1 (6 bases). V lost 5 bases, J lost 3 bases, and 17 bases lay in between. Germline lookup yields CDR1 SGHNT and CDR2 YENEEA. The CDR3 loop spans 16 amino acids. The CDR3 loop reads CASSPLQGRGKNIQYF. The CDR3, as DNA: TGTGCCAGCAGCCCCCTCCAGGGGCGAGGCAAAAACATTCAGTACTTC.

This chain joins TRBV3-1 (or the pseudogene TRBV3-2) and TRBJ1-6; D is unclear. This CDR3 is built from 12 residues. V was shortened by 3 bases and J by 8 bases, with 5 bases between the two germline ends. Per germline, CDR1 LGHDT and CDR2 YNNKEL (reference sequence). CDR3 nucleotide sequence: TGTGCCAGCAGCCATTTCGATTCACCCCTCCACTTT. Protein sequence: CASSHFDSPLHF.

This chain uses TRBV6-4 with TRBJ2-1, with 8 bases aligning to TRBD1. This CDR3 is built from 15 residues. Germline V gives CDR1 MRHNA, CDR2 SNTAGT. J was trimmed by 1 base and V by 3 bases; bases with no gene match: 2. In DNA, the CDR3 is TGTGCCAGCAGTGATGGACAGGGATCCTACAATGAGCAGTTCTTC. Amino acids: CASSDGQGSYNEQFF.

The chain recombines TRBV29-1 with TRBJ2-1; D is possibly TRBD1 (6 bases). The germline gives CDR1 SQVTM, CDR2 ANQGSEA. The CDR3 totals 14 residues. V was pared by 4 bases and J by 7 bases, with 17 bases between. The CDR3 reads CSVVSQSGDNEQFF. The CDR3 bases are TGCAGCGTTGTCTCTCAGTCAGGGGATAATGAGCAGTTCTTC.

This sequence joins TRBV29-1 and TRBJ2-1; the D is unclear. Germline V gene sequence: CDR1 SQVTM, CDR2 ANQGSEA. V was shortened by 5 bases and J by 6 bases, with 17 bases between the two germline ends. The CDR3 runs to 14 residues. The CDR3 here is CSVTLPGRPNEQFF. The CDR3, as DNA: TGCAGCGTTACCCTCCCTGGGCGCCCCAATGAGCAGTTCTTC.

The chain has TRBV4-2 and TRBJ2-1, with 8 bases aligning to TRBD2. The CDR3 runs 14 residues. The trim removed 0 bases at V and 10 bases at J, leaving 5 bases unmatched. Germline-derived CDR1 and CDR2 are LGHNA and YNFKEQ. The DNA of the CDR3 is TGTGCCAGCAGCCAAGATAGCGGGACCGCGGAGCAGTTCTTC. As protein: CASSQDSGTAEQFF.

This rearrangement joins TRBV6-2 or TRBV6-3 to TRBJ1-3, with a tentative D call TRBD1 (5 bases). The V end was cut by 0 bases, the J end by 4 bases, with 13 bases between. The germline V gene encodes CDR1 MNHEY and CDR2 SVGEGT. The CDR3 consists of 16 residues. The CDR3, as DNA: TGTGCCAGCAGTTACTCTCAGGGCCTGTACGGAAACACCATATATTTT. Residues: CASSYSQGLYGNTIYF.

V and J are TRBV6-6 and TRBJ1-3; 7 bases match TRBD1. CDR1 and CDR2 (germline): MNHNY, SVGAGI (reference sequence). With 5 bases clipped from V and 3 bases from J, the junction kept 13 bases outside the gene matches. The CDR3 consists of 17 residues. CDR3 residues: CASSRGQPREIGNTIYF. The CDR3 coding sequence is TGTGCCAGCAGTCGGGGACAGCCCCGCGAAATTGGAAACACCATATATTTT.

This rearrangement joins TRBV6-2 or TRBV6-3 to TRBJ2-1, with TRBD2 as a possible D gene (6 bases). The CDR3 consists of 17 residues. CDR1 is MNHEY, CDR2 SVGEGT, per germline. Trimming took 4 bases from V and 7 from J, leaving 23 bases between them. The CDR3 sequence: CASSSGLAGKSGNEQFF. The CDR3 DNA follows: TGTGCCAGCAGTTCGGGGTTGGCGGGAAAGTCGGGTAATGAGCAGTTCTTC.